These 20 T cell receptor beta chains originate from one sample sequenced in a study of shared clonotypes between healthy human individuals. Naive CD8 cells, CD45RO-negative and positively selected for CCR7, excluded terminally differentiated effector memory CD45RA+ cells. The method was immunoSEQ multiplex PCR; TCRdb's version includes in-frame clones alone and lacks a portion of them. The data hold millions of clones, with about 95% observed a single time. The material sequenced was naive CD8+ T cells sorted from blood. The receptors derive from a man younger than 30 in good health.

The chain joins TRBV29-1 to TRBJ2-7, with TRBD2 matching 7 bases. The V gene end was trimmed by 4 bases and the J gene end by 4 bases; junction bases not matched to a gene: 4. Germline CDR1 SQVTM, CDR2 ANQGSEA. The CDR3 extends over 12 amino acids. DNA for the CDR3: TGCAGCGTTGCGGTGGGGGGGTACGAGCAGTACTTC. This codes for CSVAVGGYEQYF.

The chain employs TRBV2 and TRBJ2-7; D ambiguous. The CDR3 spans 13 residues. Between the trimmed V and J ends, which lost 3 bases and 2 bases, there was a span of 8 bases. Germline CDR1 SNHLY, CDR2 FYNNEI. The CDR3: CASSEGNTYEQYF. The CDR3 region has the DNA TGTGCCAGCAGTGAGGGGAATACCTACGAGCAGTACTTC.

The rearrangement joins TRBV5-6 to TRBJ2-1; D not certain. Trimming removed 4 bases at V and 7 bases at J, with 9 bases between. The CDR3 covers 12 residues. The germline gives CDR1 SGHDT, CDR2 YYEEEE. CDR3 loop: CASSPGWNEQFF. The CDR3 DNA reads as TGTGCCAGCAGCCCCGGTTGGAATGAGCAGTTCTTC.

A note on this clone: The sample has other DNA sequences that encode this CDR3 too. The chain recombines TRBV7-6 with TRBJ2-7; tentative D call: TRBD1 (5 bases). V lost 1 base and J 2 bases, leaving 6 bases between the germline ends. Germline CDR1 and CDR2: SGHVS and FNYEAQ. The CDR3 sequence is 13 residues long. The CDR3: CASSLGRAYEQYF. DNA of the CDR3: TGTGCCAGCAGCTTAGGCAGGGCCTACGAGCAGTACTTC.

As for this clone: The same CDR3 also results from other DNA sequences found in this sample. J is TRBJ1-5 and V is TRBV28, with D possibly matching TRBD1 (5 bases). Trimming pared 5 bases from V and 1 base from J, leaving 12 bases between. The V gene's germline CDR1 is MDHEN and CDR2 SYDVKM. There are 15 residues in the CDR3. Here the CDR3 DNA reads TGTGCCAGCAGTCCTCAGGGTAGAAGCAATCAGCCCCAGCATTTT. Amino acids: CASSPQGRSNQPQHF.

The V call is TRBV29-1, the J call TRBJ1-4, with TRBD1 identical over 9 bases. The CDR3 runs 15 residues. J was trimmed by 0 bases and V by 6 bases; bases with no gene match: 5. The germline V gene has CDR1 SQVTM and CDR2 ANQGSEA. CDR3 residues: CSVPGTGTTNEKLFF. CDR3 DNA: TGCAGCGTGCCCGGGACAGGGACAACTAATGAAAAACTGTTTTTT.

The V call is TRBV27, the J call TRBJ2-7, with 9 bases aligning to TRBD1. V trimming: 5 bases; J trimming: 6 bases; junction bases outside the gene matches: 8. Looked up from germline, CDR1 is MNHEY and CDR2 is SMNVEV (reference sequence). The CDR3 spans 14 residues. The CDR3 sequence is CASSQQGTGSEQYF. For the CDR3, the DNA is TGTGCCAGCAGTCAACAGGGGACAGGGAGCGAGCAGTACTTC.

This chain uses TRBV11-2 with TRBJ2-5; 7 nucleotides line up with TRBD1. The CDR3 consists of 16 residues. Germline V CDR1 and CDR2: SGHAT, FQNNGV. J gave up 5 bases and V 5 bases, and 14 bases lay outside the gene matches. The CDR3 is CASSRNYRGAQETQYF. The CDR3 DNA is TGTGCCAGCAGCCGGAATTACAGGGGAGCCCAGGAGACCCAGTACTTC.

The chain links TRBV9 to TRBJ1-4; D remains unclear. The CDR3 spans 13 residues. Germline loops: CDR1 SGDLS, CDR2 YYNGEE. V lost 4 bases and J lost 8, with 12 bases in between. CDR3 residues: CASSPGGWEKLFF. The CDR3 nucleotides read TGTGCCAGCAGCCCCGGCGGGTGGGAAAAACTGTTTTTT.

The V call is TRBV5-6, the J call TRBJ2-2; 11 nucleotides agree with TRBD2. Looked up from germline, CDR1 is SGHDT and CDR2 is YYEEEE. The CDR3 consists of 16 residues. The V gene end was trimmed by 1 base and the J gene end by 2 bases; junction bases not matched to a gene: 1. For the CDR3, the DNA is TGTGCCAGCAGCTTGAGACTAGCGGGAAACACCGGGGAGCTGTTTTTT. It translates to CASSLRLAGNTGELFF.

The chain combines TRBV2 with TRBJ2-1, with TRBD2 identical over 8 bases. Germline loops: CDR1 SNHLY, CDR2 FYNNEI. V shed 5 bases and J 7 bases; nucleotides not matched to a gene: 16. CDR3 length: 17 residues. The CDR3 spells CASSRTYPGGPGNEQFF. In DNA, the CDR3 is TGTGCCAGCAGTCGGACGTATCCGGGGGGGCCCGGGAATGAGCAGTTCTTC.

This chain connects TRBV4-1 to TRBJ2-5, with D hard to call. This CDR3 is built from 13 residues. The germline V and J ends were trimmed by 4 bases and 2 bases, with 8 bases remaining between them. Germline V lookup: CDR1 MGHRA, CDR2 YSYEKL. The CDR3 coding sequence is TGCGCCAGCAGCCCACGAAGGCAAGAGACCCAGTACTTC. Amino acids: CASSPRRQETQYF.

The CDR3 protein is CASSPRATGWNSPLHF. The CDR3 DNA sequence: TGTGCCAGCAGCCCCAGGGCCACGGGTTGGAATTCACCCCTCCACTTT. The chain uses TRBV7-8 and TRBJ1-6; D may be TRBD1 (5 bases). With 5 bases removed from V and 7 bases from J, the gap between germline ends came to 18 bases. The CDR3 contains 16 residues. Germline CDR1 SGHVS, CDR2 FQNEAQ.

The rearrangement uses TRBV7-8 and TRBJ2-5; 8 positions match TRBD1. CDR3 size: 17 residues. From germline, CDR1 is SGHVS and CDR2 FQNEAQ. Trimming cost V 6 bases and J 0 bases; bases outside gene matches: 12. DNA of the CDR3: TGTGCCAGCAGGCATGTTCCCGGGACAGGCGACCAAGAGACCCAGTACTTC. Encoded protein: CASRHVPGTGDQETQYF. The full variable domain, in which reference TRBV7-8 and TRBJ2-5 provide the parts outside the CDR3, is GAGVSQSPRYKVAKRGQDVALRCDPISGHVSLFWYQQALGQGPEFLTYFQNEAQLDKSGLPSDRFFAERPEGSVSTLKIQRTQQEDSAVYLCASRHVPGTGDQETQYFGPGTRLLVL.

V gene TRBV4-1 combines with J gene TRBJ1-1, with no clear D. CDR3 length: 13 residues. Trimming removed 4 bases from V and 5 bases from J, with 11 bases in between. Germline V CDR1 and CDR2: MGHRA, YSYEKL. In DNA, the CDR3 is TGCGCCAGCAGCCTAGCGTGGGATACTGAAGCTTTCTTT. As protein: CASSLAWDTEAFF.

In nucleotides, the CDR3 is TGTGCCAGCTGTGCGGGAGATCGCTACGAGCAGTACTTC. Protein product: CASCAGDRYEQYF. This sequence joins TRBV6-5 and TRBJ2-7; 7 bases line up with TRBD2. This CDR3 spans 13 amino acids. V was clipped by 8 bases and J by 3 bases; unmatched bases: 7. CDR1 and CDR2 (germline): MNHEY, SVGAGI.

The chain has TRBV5-6 and TRBJ1-1, with D possibly being TRBD1 (5 bases). Germline V CDR1 and CDR2: SGHDT, YYEEEE. V dropped 0 bases and J dropped 0 bases, with 12 bases sitting between them. CDR3 length: 16 amino acids. The CDR3 DNA reads TGTGCCAGCAGCTTGGTACTACAGGTATTGAACACTGAAGCTTTCTTT. This translates into CASSLVLQVLNTEAFF.

The V and J genes are TRBV28 and TRBJ2-5, with D perhaps given as TRBD1 or TRBD2 (6 bases each). Germline CDR1 is MDHEN and CDR2 is SYDVKM. Trimming shortened V by 4 bases and J by 5 bases, and 20 bases separated the two germline ends. The CDR3 extends over 16 amino acids. CDR3 sequence reads: CASSSLRGPSWETQYF. Written as DNA, the CDR3 is TGTGCCAGCAGTTCCCTCCGGGGGCCCTCCTGGGAGACCCAGTACTTC. Complete variable domain (other parts from reference TRBV28 and TRBJ2-5): DVKVTQSSRYLVKRTGEKVFLECVQDMDHENMFWYRQDPGLGLRLIYFSYDVKMKEKGDIPEGYSVSREKKERFSLILESASTNQTSMYLCASSSLRGPSWETQYFGPGTRLLVL.

The J gene is TRBJ2-5, the V gene TRBV7-8; TRBD1 aligns across 9 bases. CDR1 is SGHVS, CDR2 FQNEAQ, per germline. The CDR3 runs to 16 residues. V was pared by 5 bases and J by 12 bases, with 19 bases of the junction left unmatched. CDR3 sequence reads: CASSQYNYGTGPLEYF. In DNA, the CDR3 is TGTGCCAGCAGCCAATATAATTACGGGACAGGGCCGTTGGAGTACTTC. The full variable domain, completed using reference TRBV7-8 and TRBJ2-5, is GAGVSQSPRYKVAKRGQDVALRCDPISGHVSLFWYQQALGQGPEFLTYFQNEAQLDKSGLPSDRFFAERPEGSVSTLKIQRTQQEDSAVYLCASSQYNYGTGPLEYFGPGTRLLVL.

The gene calls are TRBV11-2 and TRBJ2-5, with no clear D. The CDR3 covers 15 residues. V lost 1 base, J lost 2 bases, and 11 bases lay in between. Looked up from germline, CDR1 is SGHAT and CDR2 is FQNNGV. DNA of the CDR3: TGTGCCAGCAGCTTAGGCTACGGCTCGCAAGAGACCCAGTACTTC. This codes for CASSLGYGSQETQYF. Supplemented by reference TRBV11-2 and TRBJ2-5, the full variable domain reads EAGVAQSPRYKIIEKRQSVAFWCNPISGHATLYWYQQILGQGPKLLIQFQNNGVVDDSQLPKDRFSAERLKGVDSTLKIQPAKLEDSAVYLCASSLGYGSQETQYFGPGTRLLVL.